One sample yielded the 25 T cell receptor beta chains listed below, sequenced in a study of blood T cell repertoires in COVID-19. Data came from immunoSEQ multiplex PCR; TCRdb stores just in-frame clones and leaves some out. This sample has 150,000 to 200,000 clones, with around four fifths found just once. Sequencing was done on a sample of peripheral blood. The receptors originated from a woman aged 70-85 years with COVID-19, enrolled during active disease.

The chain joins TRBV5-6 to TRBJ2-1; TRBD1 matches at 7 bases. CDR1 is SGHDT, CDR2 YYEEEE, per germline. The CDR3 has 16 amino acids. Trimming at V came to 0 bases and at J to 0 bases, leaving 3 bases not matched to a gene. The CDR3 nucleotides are TGTGCCAGCAGCTTGGACAGGGGACCCTCCTACAATGAGCAGTTCTTC. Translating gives CASSLDRGPSYNEQFF.

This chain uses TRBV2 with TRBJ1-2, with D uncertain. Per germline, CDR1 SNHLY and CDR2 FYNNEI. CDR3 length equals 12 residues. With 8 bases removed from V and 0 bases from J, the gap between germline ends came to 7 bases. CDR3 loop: CASSGANYGYTF. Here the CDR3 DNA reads TGTGCCAGCTCAGGTGCTAACTATGGCTACACCTTC.

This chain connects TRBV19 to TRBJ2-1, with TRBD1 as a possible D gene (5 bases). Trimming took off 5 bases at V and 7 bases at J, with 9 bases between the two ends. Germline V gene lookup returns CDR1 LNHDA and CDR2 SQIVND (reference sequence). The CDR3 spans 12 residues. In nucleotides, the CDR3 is TGTGCCAGTAGTTCATACAGGAATGAGCAGTTCTTC. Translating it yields CASSSYRNEQFF.

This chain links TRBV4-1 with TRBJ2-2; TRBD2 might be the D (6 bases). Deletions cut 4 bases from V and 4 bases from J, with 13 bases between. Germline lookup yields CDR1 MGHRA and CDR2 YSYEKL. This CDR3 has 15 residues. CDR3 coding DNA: TGCGCCAGCAGCCCAGCGGGTGTGGGCACCGGGGAGCTGTTTTTT. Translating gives CASSPAGVGTGELFF.

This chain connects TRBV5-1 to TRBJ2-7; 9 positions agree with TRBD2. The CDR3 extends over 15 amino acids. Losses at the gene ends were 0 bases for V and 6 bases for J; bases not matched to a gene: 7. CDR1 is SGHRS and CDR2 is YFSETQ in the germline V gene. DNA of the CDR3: TGCGCCAGCAGCTTGGGATCTAGCGGGATTGGCGAGCAGTACTTC. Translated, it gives CASSLGSSGIGEQYF.

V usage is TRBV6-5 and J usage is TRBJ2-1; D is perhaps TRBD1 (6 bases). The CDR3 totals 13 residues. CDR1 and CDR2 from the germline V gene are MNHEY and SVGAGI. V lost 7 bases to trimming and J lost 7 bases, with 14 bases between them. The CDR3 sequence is CASIIQGVNEQFF. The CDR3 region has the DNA TGTGCCAGCATTATACAGGGTGTGAATGAGCAGTTCTTC.

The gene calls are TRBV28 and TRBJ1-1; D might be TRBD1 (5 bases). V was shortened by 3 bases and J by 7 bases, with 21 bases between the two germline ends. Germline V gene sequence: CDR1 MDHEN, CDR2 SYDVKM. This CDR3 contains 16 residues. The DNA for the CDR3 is TGTGCCAGCAGTTTTTGGGGGAGATGGAGGGATTATGAAGCTTTCTTT. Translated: CASSFWGRWRDYEAFF.

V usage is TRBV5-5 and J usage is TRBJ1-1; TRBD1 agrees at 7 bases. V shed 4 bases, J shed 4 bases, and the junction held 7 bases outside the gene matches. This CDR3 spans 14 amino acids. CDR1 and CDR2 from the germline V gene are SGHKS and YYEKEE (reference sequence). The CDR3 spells CASSPGQAGTEAFF. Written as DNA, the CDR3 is TGTGCCAGCAGCCCCGGACAGGCGGGCACTGAAGCTTTCTTT.

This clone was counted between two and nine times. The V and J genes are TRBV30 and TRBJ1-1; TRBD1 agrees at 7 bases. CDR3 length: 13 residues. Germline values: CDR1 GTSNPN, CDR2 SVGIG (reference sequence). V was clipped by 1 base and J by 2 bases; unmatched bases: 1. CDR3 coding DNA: TGTGCCTGGAGTGAGGGGGCCAACACTGAAGCTTTCTTT. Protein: CAWSEGANTEAFF.

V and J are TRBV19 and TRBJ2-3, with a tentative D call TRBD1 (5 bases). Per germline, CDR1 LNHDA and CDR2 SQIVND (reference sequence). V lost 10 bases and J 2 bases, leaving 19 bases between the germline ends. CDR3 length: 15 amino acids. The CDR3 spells CATSPRASYTDTQYF. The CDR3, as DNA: TGTGCCACTTCCCCCAGGGCATCTTACACAGATACGCAGTATTTT.

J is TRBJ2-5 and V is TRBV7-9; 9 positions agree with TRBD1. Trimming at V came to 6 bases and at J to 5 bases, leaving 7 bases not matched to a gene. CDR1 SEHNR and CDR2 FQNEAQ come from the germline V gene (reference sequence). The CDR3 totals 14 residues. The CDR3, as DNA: TGTGCCAGCAGTTCGGGACAGGGTTTGGAGACCCAGTACTTC. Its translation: CASSSGQGLETQYF.

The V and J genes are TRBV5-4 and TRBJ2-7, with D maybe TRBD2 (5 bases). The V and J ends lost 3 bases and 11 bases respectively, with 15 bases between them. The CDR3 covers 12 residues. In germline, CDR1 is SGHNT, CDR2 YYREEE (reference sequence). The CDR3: CASSSNEAREYF. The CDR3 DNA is TGTGCCAGCAGCTCGAACGAGGCGCGGGAGTACTTC. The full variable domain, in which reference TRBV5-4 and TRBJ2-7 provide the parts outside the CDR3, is ETGVTQSPTHLIKTRGQQVTLRCSSQSGHNTVSWYQQALGQGPQFIFQYYREEENGRGNFPPRFSGLQFPNYSSELNVNALELDDSALYLCASSSNEAREYFGPGTRLTVT.

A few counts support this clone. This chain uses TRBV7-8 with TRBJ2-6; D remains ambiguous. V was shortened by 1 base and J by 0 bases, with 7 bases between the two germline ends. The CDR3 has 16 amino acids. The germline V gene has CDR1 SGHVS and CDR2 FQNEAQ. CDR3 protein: CASSLVANSGANVLTF. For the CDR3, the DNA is TGTGCCAGCAGCTTAGTCGCGAACTCTGGGGCCAACGTCCTGACTTTC.

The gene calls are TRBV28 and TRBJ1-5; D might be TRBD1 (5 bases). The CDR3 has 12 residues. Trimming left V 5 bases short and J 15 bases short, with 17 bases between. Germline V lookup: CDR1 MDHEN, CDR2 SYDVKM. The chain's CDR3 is CASSLMTDQPHF. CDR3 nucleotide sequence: TGTGCCAGCAGTCTAATGACAGACCAGCCGCATTTT.

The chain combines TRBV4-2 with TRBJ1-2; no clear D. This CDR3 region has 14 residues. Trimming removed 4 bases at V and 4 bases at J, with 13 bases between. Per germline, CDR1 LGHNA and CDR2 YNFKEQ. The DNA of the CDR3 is TGTGCCAGCAGCCGATCCCTAGTTGCCTATGGCTACACCTTC. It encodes CASSRSLVAYGYTF.

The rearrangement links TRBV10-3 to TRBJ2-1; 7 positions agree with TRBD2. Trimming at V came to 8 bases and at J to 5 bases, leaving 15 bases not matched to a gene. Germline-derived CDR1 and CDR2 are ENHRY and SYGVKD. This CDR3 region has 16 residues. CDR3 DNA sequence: TGTGCCATCGCCCCGAGGTTCGGCGGGGGAGACAATGAGCAGTTCTTC. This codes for CAIAPRFGGGDNEQFF.

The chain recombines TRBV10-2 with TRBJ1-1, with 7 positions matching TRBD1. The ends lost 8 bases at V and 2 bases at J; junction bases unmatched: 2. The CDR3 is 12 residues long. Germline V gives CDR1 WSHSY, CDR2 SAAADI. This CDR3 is CASRTGNTEAFF. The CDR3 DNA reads TGCGCCAGCCGGACAGGTAACACTGAAGCTTTCTTT.

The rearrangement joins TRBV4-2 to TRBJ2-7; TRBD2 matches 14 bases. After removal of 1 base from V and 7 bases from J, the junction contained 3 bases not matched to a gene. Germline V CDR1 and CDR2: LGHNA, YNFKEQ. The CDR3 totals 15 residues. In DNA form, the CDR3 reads TGTGCCAGCAGCCAAGGACTAGCGGGAGGGCAGGAGCAGTACTTC. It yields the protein CASSQGLAGGQEQYF.

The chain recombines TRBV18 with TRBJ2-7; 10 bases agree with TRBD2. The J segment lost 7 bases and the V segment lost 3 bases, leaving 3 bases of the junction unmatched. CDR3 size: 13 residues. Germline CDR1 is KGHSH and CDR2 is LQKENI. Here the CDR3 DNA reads TGTGCCAGCTCACCGACGACTAGCGGGGAGCAGTACGTC. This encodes CASSPTTSGEQYV.

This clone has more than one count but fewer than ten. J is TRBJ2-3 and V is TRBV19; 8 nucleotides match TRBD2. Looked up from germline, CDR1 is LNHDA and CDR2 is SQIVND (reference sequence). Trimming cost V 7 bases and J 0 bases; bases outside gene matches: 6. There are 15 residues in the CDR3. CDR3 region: CASKVGLVSTDTQYF. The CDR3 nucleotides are TGTGCCAGTAAGGTGGGACTAGTCAGCACAGATACGCAGTATTTT.

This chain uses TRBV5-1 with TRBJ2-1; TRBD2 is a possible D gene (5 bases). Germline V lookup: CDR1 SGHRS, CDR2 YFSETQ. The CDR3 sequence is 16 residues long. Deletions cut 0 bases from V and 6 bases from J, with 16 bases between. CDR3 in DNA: TGCGCCAGCAGCTTGGTGGGCCGCGGGTCCGGCAATGAGCAGTTCTTC. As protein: CASSLVGRGSGNEQFF.

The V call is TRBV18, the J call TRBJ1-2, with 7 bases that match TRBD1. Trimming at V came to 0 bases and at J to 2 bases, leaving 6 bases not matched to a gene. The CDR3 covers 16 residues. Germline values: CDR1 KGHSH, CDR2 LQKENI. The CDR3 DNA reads TGTGCCAGCTCACCACCCCCGGGACAGTTGAACTATGGCTACACCTTC. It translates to CASSPPPGQLNYGYTF.

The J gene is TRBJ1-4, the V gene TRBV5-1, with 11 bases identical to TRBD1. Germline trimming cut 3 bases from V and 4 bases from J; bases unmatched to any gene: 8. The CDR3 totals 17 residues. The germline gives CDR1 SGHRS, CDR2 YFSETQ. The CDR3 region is CASSSWTGGGDNEKLFF. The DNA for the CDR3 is TGCGCCAGCAGCTCCTGGACAGGGGGCGGTGATAATGAAAAACTGTTTTTT.

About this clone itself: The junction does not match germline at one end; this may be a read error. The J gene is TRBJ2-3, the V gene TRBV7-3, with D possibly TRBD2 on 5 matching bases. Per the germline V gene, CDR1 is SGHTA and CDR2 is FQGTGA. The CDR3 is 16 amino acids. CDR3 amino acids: CASSLTGGWASDTQYF. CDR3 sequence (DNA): TGTGCCAGCAGCCTAACCGGCGGGTGGGCGTCAGATACGCAGTATTTT.

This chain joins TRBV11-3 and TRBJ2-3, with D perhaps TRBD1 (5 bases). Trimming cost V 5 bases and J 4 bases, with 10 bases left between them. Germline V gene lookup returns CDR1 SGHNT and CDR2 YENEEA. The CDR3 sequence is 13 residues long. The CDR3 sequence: CASSMQGADTQYF. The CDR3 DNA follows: TGTGCCAGCAGCATGCAAGGGGCAGATACGCAGTATTTT.